The 19 T cell receptor beta chains below come from one sample, sequenced in a study of breast tumors, draining lymph nodes, adjacent tissues. TCRdb called the multiplex PCR reads again in MiXCR, with one record for every CDR3 protein. The sample lists a few hundred thousand distinct CDR3 sequences, around 34% occurring once. Axillary draining lymph nodes of breast cancer patients supplied the node samples. The sample taken for sequencing was axillary lymph node tissue. The origin of the receptors is a female donor with breast cancer. Some clones in this sample may be carry-over from other donors' samples.

J is TRBJ2-1 and V is TRBV5-5; TRBD2 matches 7 bases. The CDR3 loop spans 16 amino acids. The junction had 8 bases not matched to a gene; V was cut back by 0 bases and J by 5 bases. Germline V gives CDR1 SGHKS, CDR2 YYEKEE (reference sequence). The CDR3 DNA reads as TGTGCCAGCAGCTTGGCCAGTAGCGGGTATAACAATGAGCAGTTCTTC. Protein product: CASSLASSGYNNEQFF.

This clonotype was seen ten or more times. The gene calls are TRBV20-1 and TRBJ2-5; D possibly matches TRBD1 or TRBD2 (5 bases each). Between the trimmed V and J ends, which lost 6 bases and 9 bases, there was a span of 14 bases. Germline V gives CDR1 DFQATT, CDR2 SNEGSKA (reference sequence). The CDR3 has 11 residues. The CDR3 is CSANLGASQYF. The DNA of the CDR3 is TGCAGTGCCAACCTCGGGGCTTCCCAGTACTTC.

This clonotype was found a few times. This sequence may be a read error, since a much larger clone differs from it by one base. This chain uses TRBV20-1 with TRBJ1-6; D is possibly TRBD1 (5 bases). This CDR3 region has 15 residues. Germline-derived CDR1 and CDR2 are DFQATT and SNEGSKA (reference sequence). V gave up 1 base and J gave up 9 bases, with 16 bases separating them. The CDR3 DNA reads TGCAGTGCTAGAGTAGGGAGGGACTTGGCTTCACCCCTCCACTTT. This gives the protein CSARVGRDLASPLHF.

This clonotype was recorded many times. V usage is TRBV20-1 and J usage is TRBJ2-7, with 7 bases fitting TRBD1. CDR3 length: 14 amino acids. The trim removed 6 bases at V and 1 base at J, leaving 9 bases unmatched. Germline assignment: CDR1 DFQATT and CDR2 SNEGSKA (reference sequence). DNA for the CDR3: TGCAGTGCCCTGGGACAGCTCGTTTCCTACGAGCAGTACTTC. Its translation is CSALGQLVSYEQYF.

This clonotype appeared many times. The V call is TRBV20-1, the J call TRBJ2-1, with 13 bases that match TRBD2. J gave up 0 bases and V 0 bases, and 8 bases lay outside the gene matches. CDR1 DFQATT and CDR2 SNEGSKA come from the germline V gene (reference sequence). The CDR3 totals 19 residues. The CDR3 bases are TGCAGTGCTAGAGATTCGGGACTAGCGGGGCGAATCTCCTACAATGAGCAGTTCTTC. Its protein product is CSARDSGLAGRISYNEQFF.

This clonotype was counted only a few times. The rearrangement uses TRBV12-3 or TRBV12-4 and TRBJ2-5; maybe TRBD2 (6 bases). This CDR3 region has 14 residues. Trimming removed 3 bases from V and 5 bases from J, with 13 bases in between. CDR3 amino acids: CASSFRGWGETQYF. The CDR3, as DNA: TGTGCCAGCAGTTTCCGGGGGTGGGGGGAGACCCAGTACTTC.

V gene TRBV19 combines with J gene TRBJ2-7, with TRBD1 matching over 8 bases. Germline V gene lookup returns CDR1 LNHDA and CDR2 SQIVND (reference sequence). V trimming: 7 bases; J trimming: 3 bases; junction bases outside the gene matches: 14. This CDR3 region has 16 residues. This CDR3 reads CASNPRDRLVFYEQYF. CDR3 bases: TGTGCCAGTAATCCCCGGGACAGGCTCGTCTTCTACGAGCAGTACTTC.

V is TRBV7-9 and J is TRBJ2-1; 16 positions agree with TRBD2. After removal of 5 bases from V and 5 bases from J, the junction contained 18 bases not matched to a gene. The germline V gene has CDR1 SEHNR and CDR2 FQNEAQ (reference sequence). This CDR3 is built from 21 residues. The CDR3 nucleotides are TGTGCCAGCAGCACACATCGACCGGGACTAGCGGGAGGGCATCCCCACAATGAGCAGTTCTTC. This codes for CASSTHRPGLAGGHPHNEQFF.

The chain recombines TRBV18 with TRBJ1-2; D remains ambiguous. Trimming cost V 1 base and J 7 bases, with 7 bases left between them. Germline-derived CDR1 and CDR2 are KGHSH and LQKENI. CDR3 length: 12 residues. CDR3 in DNA: TGTGCCAGCTCACCACTGGAGCGTGGCTACACCTTC. Translating gives CASSPLERGYTF.

This clonotype was recorded many times. The junction does not match germline at one end; this may be a read error. This chain joins TRBV7-7 and TRBJ2-5, with TRBD1 matching over 7 bases. This CDR3 is built from 13 residues. Germline assignment: CDR1 SSHAT and CDR2 FNYEAQ (reference sequence). The CDR3 region is CASSLVRGETQYF. Written as DNA, the CDR3 is TGTGCTAGCAGCTTAGTCAGGGGGGAGACCCAGTACTTC.

The rearrangement uses TRBV15 and TRBJ2-5; D possibly matches TRBD1 or TRBD2 (6 bases each). CDR1 and CDR2 (germline): LNHNV, YYDKDF (reference sequence). This CDR3 spans 16 amino acids. Trimming pared 6 bases from V and 9 bases from J, leaving 26 bases between. This chain's CDR3 is CATSTGPMGGQEAQYF. CDR3 bases: TGTGCCACCAGTACCGGCCCGATGGGGGGCCAAGAAGCCCAGTACTTC. Full variable domain (remainder filled in from reference TRBV15 and TRBJ2-5): DAMVIQNPRYQVTQFGKPVTLSCSQTLNHNVMYWYQQKSSQAPKLLFHYYDKDFNNEADTPDNFQSRRPNTSFCFLDIRSPGLGDTAMYLCATSTGPMGGQEAQYFGPGTRLLVL.

V usage is TRBV9 and J usage is TRBJ2-5; a weak D match, TRBD1 (7 bases). V was shortened by 0 bases and J by 6 bases, with 18 bases between the two germline ends. CDR3 length: 16 residues. CDR1 SGDLS and CDR2 YYNGEE come from the germline V gene. For the CDR3, the DNA is TGTGCCAGCAGCGTAGAGTCATTCAGGGGGAGGCAGACCCAGTACTTC. Its protein product is CASSVESFRGRQTQYF.

This clonotype was found a few times. With a much larger clone just one base away, this may be a read error. The CDR3 DNA follows: TGTGCCACCAGTGGGTTCCTACCGAACGCCGGGGAGCTGTTTTTT. It codes for CATSGFLPNAGELFF. This chain connects TRBV24-1 to TRBJ2-2; D call uncertain. Germline CDR1 is KGHDR and CDR2 is SFDVKD. This CDR3 contains 15 residues.

This clonotype came up once. The V call is TRBV20-1, the J call TRBJ1-4; 7 bases line up with TRBD1. Trimming removed 3 bases from V and 5 bases from J; junction bases left unmatched: 6. The CDR3 has 14 residues. Germline CDR1 is DFQATT and CDR2 is SNEGSKA (reference sequence). As DNA, the CDR3 is TGCAGTGCTAGGAGACAGGGAATCAATGAAAAACTGTTTTTT. It translates to CSARRQGINEKLFF.

This clonotype showed up just once. The chain carries TRBV5-4 and TRBJ2-3; TRBD2 agrees at 9 bases. V dropped 2 bases and J dropped 3; count of bases not matched to a gene: 10. CDR1 is SGHNT and CDR2 is YYREEE in the germline V gene (reference sequence). The CDR3 loop spans 17 amino acids. The CDR3 nucleotides are TGTGCCAGCAGCTTAATCCGGGGGCTAGCGGGAACAGATACGCAGTATTTT. This sequence encodes CASSLIRGLAGTDTQYF.

The gene calls are TRBV20-1 and TRBJ1-2; 9 bases align to TRBD1. From germline, CDR1 is DFQATT and CDR2 SNEGSKA (reference sequence). This CDR3 is built from 10 residues. CDR3 region: CRAQGAGNTF. CDR3 bases: TGCAGGGCACAGGGGGCTGGAAACACCTTC.

This clonotype appeared many times. The V and J genes are TRBV6-1 and TRBJ2-6; D uncertain. The CDR3 has 14 residues. Germline V lookup: CDR1 MNHNS, CDR2 SASEGT. V lost 4 bases and J lost 0, with 4 bases in between. The CDR3 nucleotides read TGTGCCAGCAGTGGAACCTCTGGGGCCAACGTCCTGACTTTC. As protein: CASSGTSGANVLTF.

This clonotype has at least ten counts. V usage is TRBV7-9 and J usage is TRBJ2-7; TRBD1 matches at 10 bases. V shed 1 base and J 6 bases; nucleotides not matched to a gene: 6. The CDR3 has 15 residues. Per germline, CDR1 SEHNR and CDR2 FQNEAQ (reference sequence). For the CDR3, the DNA is TGTGCCAGCAGCTTAGAGACAGGGGGCGGCGGCGAGCAGTACTTC. As protein: CASSLETGGGGEQYF.

The chain employs TRBV27 and TRBJ1-2, with 9 bases that match TRBD1. This CDR3 has 15 amino acids. The V gene's germline CDR1 is MNHEY and CDR2 SMNVEV (reference sequence). The V gene end was trimmed by 0 bases and the J gene end by 7 bases; junction bases not matched to a gene: 6. CDR3 bases: TGTGCCAGCAGTTTATCGGGACAGGGTAGGCGTGGCTACACCTTC. It translates to CASSLSGQGRRGYTF.